One T cell receptor beta chain is described in this entry. Its target is unknown. The data originate from a study of T cell responses to AZD1222 COVID-19 vaccine. Study results and caveats: Recipients of two AZD1222 doses showed rising Spike-specific TCR breadth and depth. The study found vaccine-associated CD4 TCRs spanning spike, dominant at 160-218 and 743-854. Recipients of AZD1222 seropositive at baseline numbered only 6 or 7.

TCRdb's copy holds only in-frame clones and misses some; the assay was immunoSEQ multiplex PCR. The data contain roughly 110,000 clones, more than 65% of them singletons. This CDR3 region has 14 residues. The V gene lost 1 base and the J gene lost 5 bases, with 9 bases spanning the gap. This TCR came from an adult in good health. The source material was peripheral blood, sampled on day 0 of AZD1222 vaccination. The V and J genes are TRBV23-1 and TRBJ1-5; no clear D. TRBV23-1 is noted as an ORF with a role that remains uncertain. The CDR3 bases are TGCGCCAGCAGTCAATACATGGGTGATCAGCCCCAGCATTTT. Protein: CASSQYMGDQPQHF.